This TCR beta chain originates from a study of cytomegalovirus exposure and HLA in healthy donors (dated 2017 in TCRdb). Regarding the complete study: An earlier analysis of several hundred of the donors reported approximately 290 Gb of sequence data and roughly 110 million unique TCR beta sequences from 150 million to 200 million T cells. An early release that covered roughly 600 HLA-typed donors contained about 290 gigabases of sequencing data and tens of millions of unique TCR sequences. The genetic ancestry cluster associated with self-reported Caucasian donors included over 80% of the 398 genotyped donors. The aim of the study was to test whether cataloging public T cell receptors could identify signatures of past pathogen exposure. Using immunosequencing, the study profiled T cell repertoires from around 670 subjects and related those repertoires to cytomegalovirus serostatus. Along with the roughly 710-subject first cohort, a separate validation cohort of over a hundred different subjects was used. The study combined high-throughput TCR immunosequencing, statistical association of individual TCRs with disease status, and machine learning to predict cytomegalovirus infection status. To study patterns of TCR occurrence, a later analysis re-analyzed previously published TCR beta repertoires from 550 to 800 donors and added high-resolution HLA genotyping. In the later analysis, no new phenotypic data were used to find candidate immune exposures; instead, reliance was placed on TCR beta sequences and their occurrence across donors. To decide whether each TCR beta V gene segment behaved as functional or pseudogenic, an earlier analysis of approximately 620 of the donors relied on high-throughput TCR beta sequencing. Donor age, sex, ethnicity and CMV serostatus were compiled together with the repertoire data. A later genetic analysis took genome-wide SNP genotypes for about 55% of the roughly 670 donors and used that subset as a discovery cohort. Every repertoire in the discovery cohort had been generated on one and the same sequencing platform. HLA typing included class I and class II loci at four-digit resolution. The number of typed donors differed by locus: roughly 629-630 for A, B, C, DRB1 and DQB1; 522 for DQA1; 606 for DPA1; and about 450 for DPB1. Four or five DR-DQ haplotypes were handled as single units for association and clustering because linkage in the cohort was strong. Among around 400 genotyped donors of the cohort, an average of approximately 240,000 unique TCR beta nucleotide sequences were sequenced per donor, roughly a sixth of them non-productive.

The cohort comprised fewer than 750 healthy bone marrow donors. At the time of sampling, every cohort member was nominally healthy, though immune exposures that went unrecorded were likely present. The donor tested CMV seropositive, placing the donor among the 250 to 300 seropositive members of the cohort. Every donor gave a peripheral blood sample, and the peripheral blood mononuclear cells from that sample were used for TCR beta sequencing. Genomic DNA was extracted from the blood cell samples with the Qiagen DNeasy Blood Extraction Kit. Broad study findings and their caveats: Because HLA typing was missing for some donors at each locus, association tests included only the typed subset. A later analysis associated 16,951 TCR beta sequences with specific HLA alleles at a false discovery rate of 0.05. Sequencing depth was assumed to be roughly uniform across donors in the presence/absence analyses, though that assumption may not hold. Several of the top co-occurrence clusters appeared to be linked to parvovirus B19, influenza, CMV and Epstein-Barr virus, according to a later analysis. In a later analysis, the rate of TCR association differed among HLA loci, with DRB1 alleles having the most associated TCRs and HLA-C alleles having the fewest. The sequencing pipeline was judged likely to have produced a cluster of highly shared sequence variants as a technical artifact. Because counts were too low, roughly 17 rarely observed V segments, including chromosome 9 orphons, were left out of the earlier analysis of a few hundred of the donors. When HLA alleles, especially DR and DQ, strongly co-occurred, attributing TCR associations to individual alleles was difficult. In a later analysis, HLA-associated TCR beta chains were found to be more clonally expanded and to have lower generation probabilities than equally common non-associated chains. According to the authors, the approach could potentially be generalized to other disease states and immunological phenotypes. In vitro tests confirmed that a few of the cytomegalovirus-associated TCR beta chains recognize cytomegalovirus antigens. Most TCR sequences were observed very rarely across donors, whereas some public TCRs were present in many individuals. The cohort was sequenced for TCR beta chains only, and without alpha or paired-chain data the features that could be detected were limited. In a later analysis, most CMV-associated TCR beta chains were found to appear HLA-restricted, with HLA associations seemingly driven largely by CMV exposure. Broadly in line with IMGT annotations, most TCR beta V segments showed up in productive rearrangements about 90% or about 30% of the time in an earlier analysis of around 600 of the donors. CMV serostatus was the only immune exposure information available for the cohort. The classifier was reported to diagnose cytomegalovirus status with high specificity and sensitivity in both the original and validation cohorts. The study listed 164 TCR beta chains as associated with cytomegalovirus. Some IMGT-functional V segments, including TRBV6-2 and TRBV6-3, could not be told apart with the 87-base-pair reads, so those segments were excluded. According to a later genetic analysis, donors in an Asian-associated ancestry cluster had fewer N-insertions in productive TCRs than the approximately 610-donor mean. A later genetic analysis associated a missense DCLRE1C variant with V-gene and J-gene trimming of TCR beta chains, and an independent cohort replicated the association. A further reported finding was that TCR beta sequences accurately predicted the HLA-A and HLA-B alleles for most subjects in the first cohort. Correlated functional status among segregating V segments might reflect linkage disequilibrium, but an unknown experimental factor could not be ruled out.

As regards this clone: Its antigen has not been determined. The record has no base qualities; no much larger clone is one base away.

The method was the immunoSEQ multiplex PCR assay. For the multiplex PCR, a mixture combining 60 forward primers for TCR Vbeta segments and 13 reverse primers for TCR Jbeta segments was used. The CDR3 region of rearranged TCR beta genes was amplified from genomic DNA with a multiplex PCR assay. On the Illumina HiSeq System, the amplified TCR beta libraries were sequenced as 87-base-pair reads. As for how the authors treated the data: A later analysis tallied 75 million to 95 million unique TCR beta chains across the 666 repertoires, and roughly 11 million of those chains were shared by two or more donors. A nearest-neighbor algorithm error-corrected the raw reads and collapsed the reads into unique sequences, merging closely related sequences to remove PCR and sequencing errors. V, D and J gene segments were assigned by aligning CDR3 sequences to IMGT reference sequences. For a sequence to be retained, a match of at least six nucleotides was required to both a V gene segment and a J gene segment. A rearrangement was called productive if the CDR3 had no stop codons and remained in frame with V and J, and every other rearrangement was called non-productive. CDR3 was defined by IMGT convention, running from the second conserved V-encoded cysteine to the conserved J-encoded phenylalanine. The earlier analysis of about 570 of the donors excluded any sequence lacking an unambiguous match to a single V gene segment. An earlier analysis of fewer than 750 of the donors called V segments functional above 56.7% productive rearrangements and segregating when the between-donor standard deviation exceeded 5%. A statistical classification framework was built for diagnosing cytomegalovirus status from the catalog of TCR beta chain sequences. In a later analysis, TCR nucleotide sequences were compared against IMGT/GENE-DB human TR gene sequences so that V and J genes could be assigned. In a later analysis, CDR3 sequences and most-parsimonious VDJ recombination scenarios were assigned using the TCRdist pipeline. A later analysis defined each TCR beta chain by its CDR3 amino acid sequence plus V-gene family, and excluded reads lacking a unique V-gene family. In a later analysis, 450 to 600 highly shared, low-generation-probability nucleotide sequences were removed to address suspected cross-contamination and a sequencing artifact. A later analysis calculated a clonal expansion index for each public chain from normalized within-repertoire ranks of inferred template counts. In a later analysis, generation probabilities were computed using a VDJ recombination model fitted to out-of-frame rearrangements, and the results were checked against IGoR. In a later analysis, TCR-TCR, TCR-HLA and TCR-CMV co-occurrence was scored with hypergeometric tests, and a repertoire-size bias correction was applied to TCR pairs. In a later analysis, false discovery rates were estimated by permuting HLA or CMV assignments 20 times. In a later analysis, co-occurring TCRs were grouped with DBSCAN, and TCRdist sequence similarity was added when clustering was performed within HLA-allele-positive subsets. For co-occurrence clustering, repertoires with fewer than 30,000 or more than 120,000 public chains were excluded, along with roughly 5 repertoires with anomalous nucleotide sharing. TCRdb took this table from immuneACCESS and kept in-frame rearrangements with V and J called. Such tables lack part of the clones; where checked against another copy, unresolved V genes explain under half of the gap, and the rest is unexplained. D and trimming were read from the DNA, whereas the V and J calls and clone size are those reported in that table. For this sample there are over 90,000 clones; roughly four fifths appear just once. The ten largest clones take up around 20% of the sample.

The CDR3 runs 15 amino acids, cysteine and phenylalanine included. Kept here is only the CDR3 DNA, which spans 45 bases and is read in frame from base 1. The germline V gene yields SGDLS for CDR1 and YYNGEE for CDR2. V lost 4 bases and J lost 4 bases; the stretch between them is 12 bases long. The TCR comes from a woman aged 55-70 years in good health and CMV-seropositive. Recombination joined TRBV9 with TRBJ2-6; matching of 5 bases hints at TRBD1 as the D gene. The sequencing sample was made of PBMCs. The bases are TGTGCCAGCAGCTCCTCAGGGTCAGGGGCCAACGTCCTGACTTTC. Translated, it reads CASSSSGSGANVLTF.